This T cell receptor (beta chain) was captured by sequencing in a study of cytomegalovirus exposure and HLA in healthy donors. As for the study in general: A data release that came early held 75 million to 85 million unique TCRs from HLA-typed donors.

V trimming: 6 bases; J trimming: 5 bases; junction bases outside the gene matches: 6. The CDR3 spans 14 residues. CDR1 is WNHNN, CDR2 SYGVQD, per germline (reference sequence). The sample holds one count of this clone. PCR was performed using 60 Vbeta and 13 Jbeta primers. Using immunoSEQ multiplex PCR, the repertoire was profiled, and TCRdb retains in-frame clones only, with some absent. The sample lists 160,000 or so clones, roughly 82% occurring once. Sequencing used PBMCs. V is TRBV10-1 and J is TRBJ2-3; TRBD2 matches 9 bases. The receptor was derived from a woman aged 45-65 years in good health and CMV-seropositive. The CDR3 bases are TGCGCCAGCAGCAGCAGCGGGGGGAGAGATACGCAGTATTTT. Its protein is CASSSSGGRDTQYF.